This T cell receptor beta chain was retrieved from a study of T-cell reconstitution after alpha-beta-depleted transplantation in children. As it was prepared, the TCRbeta library received unique molecular identifiers. From the PCR reads, TCRdb called clonotypes with MiXCR, one entry per CDR3 protein. Here the sample spans some 240,000 distinct CDR3 sequences, 9.7% being singletons. This clonotype was seen at least ten times. This material consisted of PBMCs from the stem cell graft donor, taken from the stem cell graft. The TCR sequence derives from a human donor who donated a stem cell graft to a child with SCID.

This CDR3 is CASSPTSSVGNSPLHF. The CDR3 DNA follows: TGTGCCAGCAGTCCCACGTCCTCGGTTGGGAATTCACCCCTCCACTTT. The chain employs TRBV27 and TRBJ1-6; D unresolved. Germline values: CDR1 MNHEY, CDR2 SMNVEV (reference sequence). The CDR3 is 16 amino acids. Deletions cut 5 bases from V and 7 bases from J, with 18 bases between.